This entry describes one T cell receptor (beta chain). In the study's own analysis: Nucleated cell counts were estimated from reference gene primer amplification. Libraries were prepared by immunoSEQ multiplex PCR; TCRdb keeps only in-frame clonotypes and omits some of them. V, J and clone size are taken as reported in that table, and D and trimming were inferred from the DNA itself. The sample shows roughly 120,000 clones, 75% to 90% of them seen only once. The record originates from a study of blood T cell repertoires in COVID-19. Study details: Sources were T cells, B-cell-depleted T cells, or PBMCs; the material itself was cDNA or gDNA.

Specimen: peripheral blood. The origin of this receptor is a man in his 70s with active or convalescent COVID-19.

This CDR3 is CAISQKLNTEAFF. CDR3 nucleotide sequence: TGTGCCATCAGCCAGAAGTTGAACACTGAAGCTTTCTTT. The chain combines TRBV10-3 with TRBJ1-1, with no clear D. Germline lookup yields CDR1 ENHRY and CDR2 SYGVKD. V was cut by 6 bases and J by 0 bases, with 8 bases left in between. The CDR3 covers 13 residues.